Listed here are 10 T cell receptor beta chains from one sample, sequenced in a study of blood T cell repertoires in COVID-19 (dated by TCRdb to 2020 to 2021). Preparation of the library involved the immunoSEQ multiplex PCR assay. This is the immuneACCESS table as TCRdb keeps it, with only in-frame sequences that have V and J called. A part of the clones is gone; compared with another copy, unresolved V genes explain less than half, and the rest is unexplained. The sample has 340,000 or so clones on record, 65% to 85% of them singletons. The top ten constitute 2.5% to 3.5% of the sample. Material for sequencing was peripheral blood. These receptors came from a man aged 25-45 years with active or convalescent COVID-19.

The CDR3 is CASSGPTGLNSPLHF. In DNA form, the CDR3 reads TGTGCCAGCAGCGGACCGACAGGTCTTAATTCACCCCTCCACTTT. The V gene is TRBV9, the J gene TRBJ1-6, with D possibly matching TRBD1 (6 bases). Between the trimmed V and J ends, which lost 3 bases and 6 bases, there was a span of 13 bases. The CDR3 is 15 residues long. Germline values: CDR1 SGDLS, CDR2 YYNGEE.

There are a few counts of this clone. The rearrangement links TRBV9 to TRBJ2-2; 8 bases agree with TRBD1. From germline, CDR1 is SGDLS and CDR2 YYNGEE. The CDR3 extends over 17 amino acids. Trimming cost V 3 bases and J 7 bases; bases outside gene matches: 14. CDR3 in amino acids: CASSEAGTGAFGGELFF. CDR3 coding DNA: TGTGCCAGCAGCGAGGCCGGGACAGGTGCATTTGGCGGGGAGCTGTTTTTT.

This clone showed up just a few times. The CDR3 nucleotides read TGTGCCAGCAGCGGGAAGATTCAGGGGGATGTCTATGGCTACACCTTC. Its translation: CASSGKIQGDVYGYTF. The J gene is TRBJ1-2, the V gene TRBV21-1; TRBD1, the D gene given by the table, was not confirmed from the DNA. TRBV21-1 corresponds to a pseudogene. This CDR3 has 16 amino acids.

The chain combines TRBV27 with TRBJ2-1; 8 bases fit TRBD1. The V and J ends lost 6 bases and 2 bases, in that order; junction bases with no gene match: 0. Germline values: CDR1 MNHEY, CDR2 SMNVEV (reference sequence). This CDR3 is built from 13 residues. The chain's CDR3 is CASRQGAYNEQFF. CDR3 DNA sequence: TGTGCCAGCAGACAGGGGGCCTACAATGAGCAGTTCTTC.

This sequence joins TRBV2 and TRBJ2-5; TRBD1 might be the D (5 bases). The V gene lost 9 bases and the J gene lost 4 bases, with 12 bases spanning the gap. The CDR3 extends over 12 amino acids. CDR1 and CDR2 from the germline V gene are SNHLY and FYNNEI. CDR3: CASKGQGETQYF. In DNA, the CDR3 is TGTGCCAGTAAGGGGCAGGGAGAGACCCAGTACTTC.

The chain is built from TRBV30 and TRBJ1-5; 7 bases agree with TRBD1. V lost 2 bases and J lost 5; bases outside the gene matches: 6. CDR1 and CDR2 from the germline V gene are GTSNPN and SVGIG (reference sequence). CDR3 length equals 14 residues. The CDR3 here is CAWSKSRGDQPQHF. The CDR3 DNA is TGTGCCTGGAGTAAGTCCAGGGGGGATCAGCCCCAGCATTTT. Full variable domain (missing parts from reference TRBV30 and TRBJ1-5): SQTIHQWPATLVQPVGSPLSLECTVEGTSNPNLYWYRQAAGRGLQLLFYSVGIGQISSEVPQNLSASRPQDRQFILSSKKLLLSDSGFYLCAWSKSRGDQPQHFGDGTRLSIL.

The chain links TRBV7-2 to TRBJ2-1; tentatively, D is TRBD2 (6 bases). V was pared by 5 bases and J by 4 bases, with 12 bases between. The CDR3 sequence is 14 residues long. CDR1 and CDR2 from the germline V gene are SGHTA and FQGNSA. The CDR3 DNA follows: TGTGCCAGCAGCACGAGGACTATTTACAATGAGCAGTTCTTC. Amino acids: CASSTRTIYNEQFF.

V gene TRBV12-3 or TRBV12-4 combines with J gene TRBJ2-1; tentatively, D is TRBD2 (5 bases). Trimming shortened V by 7 bases and J by 6 bases, and 7 bases separated the two germline ends. The CDR3 totals 11 residues. CDR3 sequence reads: CASTLANEQFF. In DNA, the CDR3 is TGTGCCAGCACCCTAGCCAATGAGCAGTTCTTC.

The CDR3 coding sequence is TGTGCCAGCAGCTTAGAATACGGAGGCGTAGAAGCTTTCTTT. Its protein is CASSLEYGGVEAFF. The chain couples TRBV7-9 to TRBJ1-1, with D unresolved. Germline CDR1 SEHNR, CDR2 FQNEAQ (reference sequence). V was shortened by 1 base and J by 8 bases, with 14 bases between the two germline ends. This CDR3 comprises 14 residues.

This chain joins TRBV28 and TRBJ1-2; the match to TRBD1 covers 7 bases. The CDR3 consists of 13 residues. CDR1 MDHEN and CDR2 SYDVKM come from the germline V gene. V dropped 8 bases and J dropped 6; count of bases not matched to a gene: 9. The CDR3 spells CASASDREDGYTF. The DNA for the CDR3 is TGTGCCAGCGCAAGCGACAGGGAGGATGGCTACACCTTC.